One and the same sample provided the 8 T cell receptor beta chains below, sequenced in a study of blood T cell dynamics during melanoma immunotherapy. Time point noted: week 3, after first cycle of checkpoint inhibitor. Method: immunoSEQ multiplex PCR; TCRdb's copy keeps in-frame clones and lacks some. This sample has about 12,000 clones; approximately 88% occur once, and the top ten carry around 4%. The source was blood, collected from a patient treated with checkpoint blockade. The source of these receptors is a human donor with melanoma.

The V gene is TRBV5-4, the J gene TRBJ2-1; 8 nucleotides align to TRBD2. The CDR3 runs 15 residues. After removal of 2 bases from V and 4 bases from J, the junction contained 5 bases not matched to a gene. CDR1 is SGHNT, CDR2 YYREEE, per germline (reference sequence). Here the CDR3 reads CASSFSSGSYNEQFF. DNA for the CDR3: TGTGCCAGCAGCTTCTCTAGCGGGTCTTACAATGAGCAGTTCTTC.

The chain is built from TRBV9 and TRBJ1-5; the D gene is possibly TRBD1 (5 bases). The CDR3 has 14 amino acids. Trimming took 4 bases from V and 5 from J, leaving 13 bases between them. Looked up from germline, CDR1 is SGDLS and CDR2 is YYNGEE. CDR3 region: CASSKEGRDQPQHF. In DNA, the CDR3 is TGTGCCAGCAGCAAAGAGGGGCGGGATCAGCCCCAGCATTTT. The full variable domain, completed using reference TRBV9 and TRBJ1-5, is DSGVTQTPKHLITATGQRVTLRCSPRSGDLSVYWYQQSLDQGLQFLIQYYNGEERAKGNILERFSAQQFPDLHSELNLSSLELGDSALYFCASSKEGRDQPQHFGDGTRLSIL.

The chain joins TRBV5-1 to TRBJ1-1; no reliable D call. With 4 bases removed from V and 0 bases from J, the gap between germline ends came to 13 bases. CDR3 size: 15 residues. Per germline, CDR1 SGHRS and CDR2 YFSETQ. CDR3 coding DNA: TGCGCCAGCAGCGCCCAAGACGGAATGAACACTGAAGCTTTCTTT. Encoded protein: CASSAQDGMNTEAFF.

The J gene is TRBJ1-5, the V gene TRBV28; 9 bases map to TRBD1. This CDR3 is built from 15 residues. The V and J ends lost 5 bases and 6 bases, in that order; junction bases with no gene match: 8. Germline lookup yields CDR1 MDHEN and CDR2 SYDVKM. CDR3 sequence: CASSDTGTGIQPQHF. The DNA of the CDR3 is TGTGCCAGCAGTGACACCGGGACAGGGATTCAGCCCCAGCATTTT.

The V and J genes are TRBV6-1 and TRBJ1-2; a possible D gene is TRBD1 (5 bases). V was pared by 5 bases and J by 6 bases, with 13 bases between. Germline V CDR1 and CDR2: MNHNS, SASEGT. There are 13 residues in the CDR3. DNA of the CDR3: TGTGCCAGCAGTTTGGGAGGGGAGGATGGCTACACCTTC. Protein: CASSLGGEDGYTF.

The rearrangement links TRBV19 to TRBJ2-6; D gene unclear. Germline V gives CDR1 LNHDA, CDR2 SQIVND (reference sequence). There are 16 residues in the CDR3. Trimming removed 3 bases from V and 0 bases from J, with 9 bases in between. The CDR3 DNA reads as TGTGCCAGTAGTATGACACGGAGCTCTGGGGCCAACGTCCTGACTTTC. Amino acids: CASSMTRSSGANVLTF.

This chain connects TRBV6-5 to TRBJ1-3; D is perhaps TRBD1 (6 bases). Germline lookup yields CDR1 MNHEY and CDR2 SVGAGI. V was trimmed by 2 bases and J by 4 bases, leaving 9 bases between them. The CDR3 contains 14 residues. DNA for the CDR3: TGTGCCAGCAGTTACGAACAGGGAGGAAACACCATATATTTT. Translation: CASSYEQGGNTIYF.

The rearrangement uses TRBV4-2 and TRBJ2-1, with 11 bases identical to TRBD2. From germline, CDR1 is LGHNA and CDR2 YNFKEQ. The CDR3 runs to 13 residues. V lost 1 base and J lost 10; bases outside the gene matches: 0. CDR3 region: CASSQGLAGEQFF. CDR3 coding DNA: TGTGCCAGCAGCCAAGGACTAGCGGGGGAGCAGTTCTTC.